One sample yielded the 16 T cell receptor beta chains listed below, sequenced in a study of regulatory T cells in long-lasting Graves disease (dated by TCRdb to the early 2020s). The time point tag for this specimen amounts to: newly diagnosed GD, antithyroid drugs for less than 3 months. RNA was extracted from PBMCs in TRIzol for both TCR sequencing and RNA sequencing. The library was made by multiplex PCR. The sequencer was an Illumina HiSeq 4000. iRepertoire HTBI primers and Arm-PCR amplification of CDR3 regions were used to construct TCR beta libraries. TCRdb reprocessing: public reads trimmed at Q25 with fastp, clones called with MiXCR, in-frame beta chains kept. For every CDR3 protein sequence, its rows merge into one entry that carries the most common genes and DNA. Counted in this sample were about 530,000 distinct CDR3 sequences; about 16% of them appeared once. The ten largest clones take up just under 25% of the sample.

These data also featured in a second study, about T cells in Graves' hyperthyroidism and ophthalmopathy.

Sequenced material: peripheral blood mononuclear cells (PBMCs), taken at new diagnosis, from a patient treated with antithyroid drugs. The receptors were gathered from a woman aged 35 to 59 with Graves disease. Donor details come from another sample of the same person, matched by shared clones.

V gene TRBV4-1 combines with J gene TRBJ2-3, with 8 bases aligning to TRBD1. This CDR3 spans 14 amino acids. Germline values: CDR1 MGHRA, CDR2 YSYEKL. V lost 4 bases to trimming and J lost 4 bases; unmatched junction nucleotides: 4. CDR3 residues: CASSPQDRADTQYF. CDR3 nucleotide sequence: TGCGCCAGCAGCCCCCAGGACAGGGCAGATACGCAGTATTTT.

About this clonotype: A much larger clone sits a single nucleotide away, making a read error possible. This chain uses TRBV20-1 with TRBJ2-5; 12 bases are a match to TRBD2. The closer fit of TRBJ2-1 to the DNA end suggests the J call may be wrong. The V gene's germline CDR1 is DFQATT and CDR2 SNEGSKA (reference sequence). The CDR3 totals 16 residues. The CDR3 nucleotides read TGCAGTGCCCTCCCTTCTAGCGGGGGGGACCAAGAGACCCAGTTCTTC. Amino acid sequence: CSALPSSGGDQETQFF.

This clonotype was observed a handful of times. This chain joins TRBV2 and TRBJ2-1; tentatively, D is TRBD2 (6 bases). The CDR3 covers 13 residues. Germline assignment: CDR1 SNHLY and CDR2 FYNNEI. Between the trimmed V and J ends, which lost 8 bases and 8 bases, there was a span of 16 bases. CDR3 coding DNA: TGTGCCAGCCTTTGGGACTTAGGCGATGAGCAGTTCTTC. Protein product: CASLWDLGDEQFF.

This sequence joins TRBV6-1 and TRBJ2-5; no firm D call. This CDR3 has 11 residues. The germline V gene encodes CDR1 MNHNS and CDR2 SASEGT. Trimming took 5 bases from V and 5 from J, leaving 6 bases between them. The CDR3 DNA reads as TGTGCCAGCAGTCCAGTGGAGACCCAGTACTTC. Translating it yields CASSPVETQYF.

In its sample, this clonotype was seen a few times. The J gene is TRBJ2-3, the V gene TRBV25-1; maybe TRBD1 (6 bases). Trimming took 3 bases from V and 4 from J, leaving 11 bases between them. CDR3 length: 14 residues. Germline lookup yields CDR1 MGHDK and CDR2 SYGVNS. The CDR3 spells CASSDGRGPDTQYF. CDR3 DNA sequence: TGTGCCAGCAGTGATGGCAGGGGCCCAGATACGCAGTATTTT.

This clonotype has at least ten counts. The chain carries TRBV6-1 and TRBJ1-2; D unclear. CDR1 MNHNS and CDR2 SASEGT come from the germline V gene. The CDR3 extends over 15 amino acids. The V gene lost 3 bases and the J gene lost 1 base, with 12 bases spanning the gap. DNA for the CDR3: TGTGCCAGCAGTGACATAAAGGACGGTAACTATGGCTACACCTTC. This translates into CASSDIKDGNYGYTF.

The chain is built from TRBV6-9 and TRBJ2-7, with D perhaps matching TRBD1 (7 bases). The germline gives CDR1 MNHGY, CDR2 SVAAGI. The CDR3 has 15 residues. Trimming cost V 3 bases and J 7 bases, with 19 bases left between them. The CDR3 DNA follows: TGTGCCAGCAGTTACTCCCTCCCAGGGGGGAATGAGCAGTACTTC. This sequence encodes CASSYSLPGGNEQYF.

This clonotype was recorded only once. The chain couples TRBV10-1 to TRBJ1-1, with D unresolved. CDR3 length: 16 amino acids. The germline V gene has CDR1 WNHNN and CDR2 SYGVQD (reference sequence). The V end lost 6 bases, the J end lost 4 bases, and 21 bases lay between the germline ends. CDR3 residues: CASSLQGKSFSTEAFF. In DNA, the CDR3 is TGCGCCAGCAGCCTTCAAGGGAAGTCGTTTAGCACTGAAGCTTTCTTT.

This clonotype showed up just a few times. The rearrangement links TRBV18 to TRBJ1-5; maybe TRBD1 (6 bases). Germline assignment: CDR1 KGHSH and CDR2 LQKENI. V lost 2 bases, J lost 2 bases, and 16 bases lay in between. This CDR3 comprises 17 residues. CDR3 amino acids: CASSPLGGGIGNQPQHF. CDR3 sequence (DNA): TGTGCCAGCTCACCATTAGGAGGGGGGATAGGCAATCAGCCCCAGCATTTT.

Notes on this clonotype: One junction end does not reproduce the germline sequence, and a read error may be involved. This chain uses TRBV7-6 with TRBJ2-3; 10 bases fit TRBD2. Germline CDR1 and CDR2: SGHVS and FNYEAQ. The length of the CDR3 is 18 residues. The CDR3 nucleotides read TGTGCCAGCGGCTTGATTCTTACTAGCGGGGATGGTACAGATACGCAGTATTTT. Its translation: CASGLILTSGDGTDTQYF. The whole variable domain, remainder taken from reference TRBV7-6 and TRBJ2-3, is GAGVSQSPRYKVTKRGQDVALRCDPISGHVSLYWYRQALGQGPEFLTYFNYEAQQDKSGLPNDRFSAERPEGSISTLTIQRTEQRDSAMYRCASGLILTSGDGTDTQYFGPGTRLTVL.

This clonotype was found a few times. The chain carries TRBV6-5 and TRBJ2-3; D gene ambiguous. Trimming removed 2 bases from V and 2 bases from J, with 8 bases in between. Germline CDR1 reads MNHEY; CDR2 reads SVGAGI. CDR3 length: 14 residues. The CDR3 reads CASSYDGPTDTQYF. In nucleotides, the CDR3 is TGTGCCAGCAGTTACGACGGACCCACAGATACGCAGTATTTT.

This clonotype was observed a few times. The rearrangement joins TRBV19 to TRBJ1-5, with a possible D match to TRBD1 (5 bases). The CDR3 is 14 amino acids. Trimming left V 6 bases short and J 3 bases short, with 12 bases between. Germline loops: CDR1 LNHDA, CDR2 SQIVND (reference sequence). The CDR3 coding sequence is TGTGCCAGTAGCTATCCAGGGTACAATCAGCCCCAGCATTTT. Translating gives CASSYPGYNQPQHF.

About this clonotype: The junction does not match germline at one end; this may be a read error. The chain carries TRBV10-3 and TRBJ2-2; D is possibly TRBD2 (6 bases). This CDR3 has 13 amino acids. CDR1 ENHRY and CDR2 SYGVKD come from the germline V gene. CDR3 sequence reads: CAISPVSGGELSF. The CDR3 region has the DNA TGTGCCATCAGTCCCGTCAGCGGCGGGGAGCTGTCTTTT.

This chain joins TRBV5-1 and TRBJ2-5; D is unresolved. The ends were cut back, 4 bases at V and 0 bases at J, with 19 bases in the middle. CDR1 and CDR2 from the germline V gene are SGHRS and YFSETQ. The CDR3 spans 17 residues. CDR3: CASSPLPSSRNQETQYF. The CDR3 nucleotides are TGCGCCAGCAGCCCCCTTCCGTCGAGCCGAAACCAAGAGACCCAGTACTTC.

This clonotype has a count of ten or more. This rearrangement joins TRBV2 to TRBJ1-1; D is unresolved. The CDR3 length is 12 residues. Trimming removed 7 bases from V and 5 bases from J, with 11 bases in between. The germline V gene encodes CDR1 SNHLY and CDR2 FYNNEI. The chain's CDR3 is CASKETGTEAFF. DNA of the CDR3: TGTGCCAGCAAAGAAACCGGGACTGAAGCTTTCTTT.

The rearrangement links TRBV7-2 to TRBJ1-2; no reliable D call. V was trimmed by 5 bases and J by 8 bases, leaving 18 bases between them. Looked up from germline, CDR1 is SGHTA and CDR2 is FQGNSA. CDR3 length: 14 amino acids. The CDR3 DNA follows: TGTGCCAGCAGCCCCAGCAGTCTCGGTAGGGGCTACACCTTC. As protein: CASSPSSLGRGYTF.